Each of the 20 T cell receptor beta chains below was sequenced from the same sample in a study of response to subunit inactivated influenza vaccine (dated by TCRdb to the late 2010s). The library came from RT-PCR. For sequencing, an Illumina HiSeq 2500 was employed. The public reads were reanalyzed by TCRdb: fastp trimming at Q25, MiXCR alignment, in-frame beta chains only. Every entry covers one CDR3 protein and lists the most common genes and DNA from its rows. A total of roughly 550,000 distinct CDR3 sequences appear in this sample, 20% to 25% of them only once. Clones ranked in the top ten supply around 2.8% of the sample. The data were also submitted as part of a second study, on T cells expressing NK-cell markers. The second investigation adds: TCR beta cDNA libraries were made by 5'RACE template switching that added a universal primer site and unique molecular identifiers.

Specimen: CD4+ T cells sorted from PBMCs, collected roughly 12 days after vaccination. The receptors come from a man aged 50 or older who received an inactivated influenza vaccine. Donor details come from another sample of the same person, matched by shared clones.

The chain uses TRBV7-2 and TRBJ1-4, with 7 nucleotides matching TRBD1. The junction had 3 bases not matched to a gene; V was cut back by 2 bases and J by 3 bases. The CDR3 contains 15 residues. Germline loops: CDR1 SGHTA, CDR2 FQGNSA. CDR3 loop: CASSLRGLANEKLFF. The CDR3 DNA sequence: TGTGCCAGCAGCTTAAGGGGGCTGGCTAATGAAAAACTGTTTTTT.

Only one count was recorded for this clonotype. The CDR3 is CSASRVGGPYEQYF. CDR3 coding DNA: TGCAGTGCTTCCCGTGTAGGGGGGCCGTACGAGCAGTACTTC. The genes are TRBV20-1 and TRBJ2-7, with D perhaps given as TRBD1 or TRBD2 (6 bases each). This CDR3 is 14 amino acids long. CDR1 is DFQATT and CDR2 is SNEGSKA in the germline V gene (reference sequence). Trimming took off 5 bases at V and 4 bases at J, with 18 bases between the two ends.

On this clonotype: Compared with germline, one end of the junction differs, possibly owing to a read error. The chain employs TRBV11-1 and TRBJ2-1, with TRBD2 matching over 7 bases. The CDR3 extends over 15 amino acids. Germline-derived CDR1 and CDR2 are SGHAT and FQDESV (reference sequence). CDR3: CAISLSTGGNNEQFF. The DNA for the CDR3 is TGTGCCATCAGCTTATCAACGGGAGGTAATAATGAGCAGTTCTTC.

The rearrangement links TRBV5-5 to TRBJ2-3; D gene ambiguous. Between the trimmed V and J ends, which lost 3 bases and 3 bases, there was a span of 17 bases. The CDR3 runs to 16 residues. Germline V gives CDR1 SGHKS, CDR2 YYEKEE (reference sequence). Here the CDR3 DNA reads TGTGCCAGCAGCTCCTCGAGTAGGGTAACAACAGATACGCAGTATTTT. Translating it yields CASSSSSRVTTDTQYF.

This clonotype was seen only a few times. The rearrangement links TRBV28 to TRBJ2-3; D is perhaps TRBD2 (5 bases). The CDR3 spans 13 residues. With 6 bases removed from V and 1 base from J, the gap between germline ends came to 8 bases. Germline CDR1 reads MDHEN; CDR2 reads SYDVKM. The CDR3, as DNA: TGTGCCAGCAGGGTTAGCGGCACAGATACGCAGTATTTT. It yields the protein CASRVSGTDTQYF.

This clonotype has a handful of counts. The chain couples TRBV7-2 to TRBJ1-5; TRBD1 might be the D (5 bases). In germline, CDR1 is SGHTA, CDR2 FQGNSA. V was shortened by 3 bases and J by 5 bases, with 11 bases between the two germline ends. This CDR3 is 14 amino acids long. CDR3: CASSFGGGYQPQHF. The DNA of the CDR3 is TGTGCCAGCAGCTTCGGGGGTGGTTATCAGCCCCAGCATTTT.

In this sample, this clonotype turned up a few times. V and J are TRBV24-1 and TRBJ2-2; TRBD1 matches 9 bases. V lost 3 bases, J lost 5 bases, and 9 bases stayed unmatched. Germline CDR1 and CDR2: KGHDR and SFDVKD. The length of the CDR3 is 17 residues. The CDR3 region is CATSDPPGQGVTGELFF. Here the CDR3 DNA reads TGTGCCACCAGTGATCCCCCGGGACAGGGTGTGACCGGGGAGCTGTTTTTT.

The chain couples TRBV27 to TRBJ1-5; no reliable D call. The CDR3 is 14 amino acids. Germline CDR1 and CDR2: MNHEY and SMNVEV (reference sequence). Trimming shortened V by 8 bases and J by 4 bases, and 15 bases separated the two germline ends. CDR3 in DNA: TGTGCCAGCGGACCCTTGGAGATGAATCAGCCCCAGCATTTT. This codes for CASGPLEMNQPQHF.

The rearrangement joins TRBV11-2 to TRBJ2-1, with 16 bases matching TRBD2. The CDR3 runs 20 residues. The germline gives CDR1 SGHAT, CDR2 FQNNGV. The V segment lost 5 bases and the J segment 0 bases; nucleotides outside the gene matches: 10. The CDR3 bases are TGTGCCAGCAGCCCAGTCCCGGGACTAGCGGGAGGGTTCTCCTACAATGAGCAGTTCTTC. Its translation is CASSPVPGLAGGFSYNEQFF.

This chain links TRBV7-8 with TRBJ2-3, with 10 bases identical to TRBD2. Germline V lookup: CDR1 SGHVS, CDR2 FQNEAQ. The J segment lost 2 bases and the V segment lost 1 base, leaving 6 bases of the junction unmatched. The CDR3 sequence is 17 residues long. The CDR3 reads CASSLELTSGFTDTQYF. The DNA for the CDR3 is TGTGCCAGCAGCTTAGAACTGACTAGCGGGTTCACAGATACGCAGTATTTT.

The rearrangement uses TRBV12-3 or TRBV12-4 and TRBJ2-5, with D perhaps TRBD2 (6 bases). The CDR3 extends over 15 amino acids. Trimming stripped 2 bases from V and 0 bases from J, with 10 bases between. This chain's CDR3 is CASSLTRTNQETQYF. CDR3 DNA sequence: TGTGCCAGCAGTTTAACCCGGACTAACCAAGAGACCCAGTACTTC.

The V gene is TRBV20-1, the J gene TRBJ2-3; 9 bases are a match to TRBD2. The CDR3 length is 13 residues. Germline CDR1 reads DFQATT; CDR2 reads SNEGSKA (reference sequence). J gave up 4 bases and V 6 bases, and 5 bases lay outside the gene matches. The CDR3 is CSAGGGGADTQYF. As DNA, the CDR3 is TGCAGTGCCGGCGGGGGGGGGGCAGATACGCAGTATTTT.

This clonotype has at least ten counts. The chain combines TRBV10-3 with TRBJ2-3, with a tentative D call TRBD2 (7 bases). Trimming pared 7 bases from V and 6 bases from J, leaving 17 bases between. The germline V gene encodes CDR1 ENHRY and CDR2 SYGVKD. CDR3 length: 14 residues. The CDR3 loop is CAIKEGGGADTQYF. DNA of the CDR3: TGTGCCATCAAAGAGGGCGGGGGCGCGGATACGCAGTATTTT.

This clonotype was detected a few times. J is TRBJ1-1 and V is TRBV7-9; maybe TRBD1 (5 bases). Trimming took off 0 bases at V and 5 bases at J, with 16 bases between the two ends. The V gene's germline CDR1 is SEHNR and CDR2 FQNEAQ (reference sequence). The CDR3 length is 16 residues. CDR3: CASSLAPGQGGTEAFF. CDR3 sequence (DNA): TGTGCCAGCAGCTTAGCGCCGGGGCAGGGAGGAACTGAAGCTTTCTTT.

This clonotype was found many times. The gene calls are TRBV29-1 and TRBJ2-3; D is unclear. There are 13 residues in the CDR3. Germline loops: CDR1 SQVTM, CDR2 ANQGSEA. Trimming pared 4 bases from V and 2 bases from J, leaving 10 bases between. CDR3 sequence (DNA): TGCAGCGTTGGCCCGATGTTCACAGATACGCAGTATTTT. It specifies CSVGPMFTDTQYF.

In DNA, the CDR3 is TGCAGTGCTGAAAGACAGGGGGTTTTTGGCGAGCAGTACTTC. Translated: CSAERQGVFGEQYF. The chain uses TRBV20-1 and TRBJ2-7; 9 bases line up with TRBD1. J was trimmed by 6 bases and V by 5 bases; bases with no gene match: 11. From germline, CDR1 is DFQATT and CDR2 SNEGSKA (reference sequence). The CDR3 has 14 residues.

In this sample, this clonotype turned up many times. J is TRBJ2-1 and V is TRBV4-2; D gene uncertain. There are 15 residues in the CDR3. From germline, CDR1 is LGHNA and CDR2 YNFKEQ. Trimming shortened V by 0 bases and J by 7 bases, and 13 bases separated the two germline ends. The DNA for the CDR3 is TGTGCCAGCAGCCAAGAGGTCCTGCAACCGAATGAGCAGTTCTTC. This codes for CASSQEVLQPNEQFF.

The chain has TRBV10-3 and TRBJ1-2, with 7 bases identical to TRBD1. The CDR3 has 14 amino acids. Germline V CDR1 and CDR2: ENHRY, SYGVKD. With 6 bases clipped from V and 5 bases from J, the junction kept 9 bases outside the gene matches. The CDR3: CAIRATGTAYGYTF. Here the CDR3 DNA reads TGTGCCATCAGGGCGACCGGGACAGCTTATGGCTACACCTTC.

The chain couples TRBV12-3 or TRBV12-4 to TRBJ2-1, with 8 bases matching TRBD2. J gave up 8 bases and V 6 bases, and 15 bases lay outside the gene matches. CDR3 length equals 16 residues. Written as DNA, the CDR3 is TGTGCCAGCAGCCCCTGGCAGCGGGGGCCGGGGGATGAGCAGTTCTTC. Translating gives CASSPWQRGPGDEQFF.

There are a few counts of this clonotype. The chain uses TRBV4-2 and TRBJ2-3; tentatively, D is TRBD1 (6 bases). V was trimmed by 3 bases and J by 4 bases, leaving 17 bases between them. Germline CDR1 is LGHNA and CDR2 is YNFKEQ. CDR3 size: 16 residues. This chain's CDR3 is CASSQTGVGAADTQYF. The CDR3 DNA is TGTGCCAGCAGCCAGACCGGTGTGGGGGCCGCAGATACGCAGTATTTT.